A single sample is the source of the 3 T cell receptor beta chains below, sequenced in a study of blood T cell repertoires in COVID-19. Produced via immunoSEQ multiplex PCR; TCRdb's table is partial and in-frame only. This table has some 200,000 clones, around 90% appearing once. Sequenced sample: PBMCs or T cells enriched from blood (not recorded which). These TCRs come from a woman younger than 45 who had recovered from COVID-19.

This rearrangement joins TRBV29-1 to TRBJ2-2; weak D call: TRBD2 (6 bases). V was pared by 3 bases and J by 5 bases, with 7 bases between. The V gene's germline CDR1 is SQVTM and CDR2 ANQGSEA. The CDR3 loop spans 12 amino acids. The chain's CDR3 is CSVEGGTGELFF. The CDR3 DNA reads as TGCAGCGTTGAGGGGGGAACCGGGGAGCTGTTTTTT.

The J gene is TRBJ2-1, the V gene TRBV5-4; 8 bases map to TRBD1. CDR1 and CDR2 from the germline V gene are SGHNT and YYREEE (reference sequence). This CDR3 is 16 amino acids long. V gave up 2 bases and J gave up 6 bases; unmatched junction bases: 10. The DNA for the CDR3 is TGTGCCAGCAGCTTTAAAGGGACAGGCTTAGCCAATGAGCAGTTCTTC. Translated: CASSFKGTGLANEQFF.

In regard to this clone: The same CDR3 arises from other DNA sequences in this sample as well. The V gene is TRBV7-9, the J gene TRBJ2-5; D not resolved. This CDR3 comprises 13 residues. Germline V gene sequence: CDR1 SEHNR, CDR2 FQNEAQ (reference sequence). The V end was cut by 0 bases, the J end by 1 base, with 3 bases between. The CDR3 DNA sequence: TGTGCCAGCAGCTTAGCCAGCCAAGAGACCCAGTACTTC. As protein: CASSLASQETQYF.